The next 3 T cell receptor beta chains were all read from a single sample in a study of blood T cells in healthy people across ages. Primers used in a second PCR of about 7 to 11 cycles were a sample-barcoded 5' primer and a J-beta primer mix. TCRdb redid the calling of the 5' RACE reads with MiXCR, one entry per CDR3 protein. In the table there are about 1.1 million distinct CDR3 sequences, 35% to 40% of which are singletons. Sequencing was carried out using blood. Receptor source: a man between 18 and 29 years old in good health.

The sample holds a few counts of this clonotype. The genes are TRBV20-1 and TRBJ2-1, with TRBD2 identical over 10 bases. Germline lookup yields CDR1 DFQATT and CDR2 SNEGSKA (reference sequence). V lost 0 bases, J lost 5 bases, and 4 bases stayed unmatched. The CDR3 is 15 residues long. This chain's CDR3 is CSARDGSGGDNEQFF. CDR3 in DNA: TGCAGTGCTAGAGATGGCAGCGGGGGGGACAATGAGCAGTTCTTC.

The V gene is TRBV4-3, the J gene TRBJ2-3, with 8 bases fitting TRBD1. The CDR3 sequence is 16 residues long. Trimming cost V 0 bases and J 7 bases; bases outside gene matches: 9. Germline CDR1 LGHNA, CDR2 YSLEER. The DNA of the CDR3 is TGCGCCAGCAGCCAAGAGAGCGACAGGGGAACTTATACGCAGTATTTT. This translates into CASSQESDRGTYTQYF.

The table lists this clonotype with a few counts. The chain links TRBV2 to TRBJ1-1, with a possible D match to TRBD1 (5 bases). Between the trimmed V and J ends, which lost 7 bases and 4 bases, there was a span of 13 bases. This CDR3 is built from 13 residues. Germline V gene sequence: CDR1 SNHLY, CDR2 FYNNEI. CDR3 nucleotides: TGTGCCAGCAAGGCCAGGGTCGGCACTGAAGCTTTCTTT. As protein: CASKARVGTEAFF.